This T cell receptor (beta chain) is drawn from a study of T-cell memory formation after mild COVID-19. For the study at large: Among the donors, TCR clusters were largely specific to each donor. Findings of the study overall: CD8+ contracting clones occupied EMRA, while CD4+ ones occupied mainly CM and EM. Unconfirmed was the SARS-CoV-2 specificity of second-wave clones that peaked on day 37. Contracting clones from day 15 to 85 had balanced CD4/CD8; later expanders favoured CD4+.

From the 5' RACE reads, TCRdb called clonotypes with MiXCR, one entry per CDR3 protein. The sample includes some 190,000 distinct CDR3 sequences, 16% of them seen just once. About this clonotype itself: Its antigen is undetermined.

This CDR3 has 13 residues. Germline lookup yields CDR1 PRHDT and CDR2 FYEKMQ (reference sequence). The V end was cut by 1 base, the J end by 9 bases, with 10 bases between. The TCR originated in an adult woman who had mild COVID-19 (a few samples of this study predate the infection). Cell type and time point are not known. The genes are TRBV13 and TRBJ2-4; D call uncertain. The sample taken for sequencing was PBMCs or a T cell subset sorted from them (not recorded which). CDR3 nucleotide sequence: TGTGCCAGCAGCTTAGCCACAAGGGCCATTCAGTACTTC. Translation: CASSLATRAIQYF.